This T cell receptor beta chain was documented in a study of CD8 T cells in ankylosing spondylitis. Study findings and constraints: Ankylosing spondylitis blood appeared to carry a characteristic TCR beta motif of roughly 8 highly homologous variants.

MiXCR, run by TCRdb on the 5' RACE reads, gives a single entry per CDR3 protein. Among some 800,000 distinct CDR3 sequences listed, about an eighth were seen once. A note on this clonotype: The target antigen is unknown.

The receptor was isolated from a male donor with ankylosing spondylitis. The sample was blood, either unsorted or a sorted T cell fraction (not recorded which).

In DNA, the CDR3 is TGCAGTGCAACCGGGACAGGGGGCACAGAGACCCAGTACTTC. Amino acids: CSATGTGGTETQYF. This chain uses TRBV20-1 with TRBJ2-5; TRBD1 aligns across 12 bases. V gave up 6 bases and J gave up 4 bases; unmatched junction bases: 6. Germline loops: CDR1 DFQATT, CDR2 SNEGSKA (reference sequence). There are 14 residues in the CDR3.